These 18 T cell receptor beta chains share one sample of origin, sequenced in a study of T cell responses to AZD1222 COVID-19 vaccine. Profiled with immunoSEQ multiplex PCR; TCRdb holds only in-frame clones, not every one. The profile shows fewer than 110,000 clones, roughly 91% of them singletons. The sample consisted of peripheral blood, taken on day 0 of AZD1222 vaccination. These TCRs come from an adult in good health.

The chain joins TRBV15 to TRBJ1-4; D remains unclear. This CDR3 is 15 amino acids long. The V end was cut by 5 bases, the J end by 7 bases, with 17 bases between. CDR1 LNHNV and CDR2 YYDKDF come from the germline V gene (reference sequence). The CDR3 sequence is CATSRPTDQFEKLFF. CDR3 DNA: TGTGCCACCAGCCGCCCGACGGACCAATTTGAAAAACTGTTTTTT. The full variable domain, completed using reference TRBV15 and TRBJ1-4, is DAMVIQNPRYQVTQFGKPVTLSCSQTLNHNVMYWYQQKSSQAPKLLFHYYDKDFNNEADTPDNFQSRRPNTSFCFLDIRSPGLGDTAMYLCATSRPTDQFEKLFFGSGTQLSVL.

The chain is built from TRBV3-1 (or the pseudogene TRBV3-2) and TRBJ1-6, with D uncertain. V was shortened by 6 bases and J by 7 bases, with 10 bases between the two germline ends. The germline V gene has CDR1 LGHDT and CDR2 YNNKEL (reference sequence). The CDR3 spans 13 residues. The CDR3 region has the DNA TGTGCCAGCAGTACGACGGGGAATTCACCCCTCCACTTT. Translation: CASSTTGNSPLHF.

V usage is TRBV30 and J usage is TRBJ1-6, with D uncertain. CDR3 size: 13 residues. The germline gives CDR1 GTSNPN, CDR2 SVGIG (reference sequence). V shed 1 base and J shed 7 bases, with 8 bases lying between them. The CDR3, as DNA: TGTGCCTGGAGTGGGAACGCAAATTCACCCCTCCACTTT. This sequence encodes CAWSGNANSPLHF.

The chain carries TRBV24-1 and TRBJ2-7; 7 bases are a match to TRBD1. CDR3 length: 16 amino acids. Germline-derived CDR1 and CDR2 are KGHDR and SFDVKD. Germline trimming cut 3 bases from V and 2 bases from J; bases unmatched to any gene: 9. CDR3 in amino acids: CATSDGPGQNPYEQYF. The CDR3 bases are TGTGCCACCAGTGATGGACCGGGACAGAATCCCTACGAGCAGTACTTC.

The CDR3 region is CAPSGRPNSPLHF. The CDR3 DNA is TGCGCCCCCTCGGGCCGCCCTAATTCACCCCTCCACTTT. The chain recombines TRBV10-1 with TRBJ1-6, with D unclear. Germline CDR1 is WNHNN and CDR2 is SYGVQD (reference sequence). This CDR3 contains 13 residues. V gave up 11 bases and J gave up 6 bases, with 14 bases separating them.

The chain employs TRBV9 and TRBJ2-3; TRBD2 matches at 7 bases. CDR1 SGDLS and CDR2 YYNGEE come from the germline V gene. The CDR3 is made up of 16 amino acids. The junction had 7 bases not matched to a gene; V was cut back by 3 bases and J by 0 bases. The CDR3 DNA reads TGTGCCAGCAGCGACGAGCTAGCGGACAGCACAGATACGCAGTATTTT. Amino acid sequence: CASSDELADSTDTQYF.

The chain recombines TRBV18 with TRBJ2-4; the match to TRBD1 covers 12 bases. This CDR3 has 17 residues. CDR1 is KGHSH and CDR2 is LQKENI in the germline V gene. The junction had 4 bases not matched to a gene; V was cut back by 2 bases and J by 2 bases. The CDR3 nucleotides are TGTGCCAGCTCACCAGGGACAGGGGGCTTTACCAAAAACATTCAGTACTTC. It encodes CASSPGTGGFTKNIQYF.

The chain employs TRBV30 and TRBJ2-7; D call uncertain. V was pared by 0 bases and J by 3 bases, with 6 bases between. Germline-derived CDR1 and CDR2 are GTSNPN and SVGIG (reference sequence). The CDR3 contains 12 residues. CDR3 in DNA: TGTGCCTGGAGTGTAACGGGCTACGAGCAGTACTTC. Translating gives CAWSVTGYEQYF.

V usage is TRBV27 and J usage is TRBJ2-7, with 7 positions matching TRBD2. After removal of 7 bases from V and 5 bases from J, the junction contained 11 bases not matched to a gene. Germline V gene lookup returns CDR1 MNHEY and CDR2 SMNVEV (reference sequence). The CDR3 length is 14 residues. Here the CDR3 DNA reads TGTGCCAGCATCAGGCGGGGGATTAGAGACGAGCAGTACTTC. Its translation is CASIRRGIRDEQYF.

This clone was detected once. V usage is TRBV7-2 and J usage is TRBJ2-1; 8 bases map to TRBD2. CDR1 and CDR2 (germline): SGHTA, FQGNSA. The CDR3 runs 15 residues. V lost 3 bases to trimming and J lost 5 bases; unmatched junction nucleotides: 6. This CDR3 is CASSLMGLENNEQFF. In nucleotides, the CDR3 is TGTGCCAGCAGCTTGATGGGACTAGAAAACAATGAGCAGTTCTTC.

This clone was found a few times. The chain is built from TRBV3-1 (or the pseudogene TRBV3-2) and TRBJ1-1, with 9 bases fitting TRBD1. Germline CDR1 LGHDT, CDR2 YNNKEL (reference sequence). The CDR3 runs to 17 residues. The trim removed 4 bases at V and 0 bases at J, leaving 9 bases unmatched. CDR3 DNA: TGTGCCAGCAGCCTTATTCTCGGGACAGGGATGAACACTGAAGCTTTCTTT. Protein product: CASSLILGTGMNTEAFF.

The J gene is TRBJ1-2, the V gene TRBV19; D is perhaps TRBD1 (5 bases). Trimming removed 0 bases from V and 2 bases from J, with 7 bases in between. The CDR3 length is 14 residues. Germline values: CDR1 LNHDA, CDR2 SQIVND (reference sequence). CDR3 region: CASSIEWDNYGYTF. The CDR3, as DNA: TGTGCCAGTAGTATAGAGTGGGACAACTATGGCTACACCTTC.

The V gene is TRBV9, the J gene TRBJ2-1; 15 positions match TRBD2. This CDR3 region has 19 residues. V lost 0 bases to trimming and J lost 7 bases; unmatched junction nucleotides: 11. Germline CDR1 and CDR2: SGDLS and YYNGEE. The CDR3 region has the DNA TGTGCCAGCAGCGTAGAAATCGGGGGACTAGCGGGAGGTTGGAATGAGCAGTTCTTC. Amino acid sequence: CASSVEIGGLAGGWNEQFF.

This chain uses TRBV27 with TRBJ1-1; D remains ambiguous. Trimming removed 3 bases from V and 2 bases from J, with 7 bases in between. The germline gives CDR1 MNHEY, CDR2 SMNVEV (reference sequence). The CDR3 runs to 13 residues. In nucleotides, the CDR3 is TGTGCCAGCAGTTTTCGACAAAACACTGAAGCTTTCTTT. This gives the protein CASSFRQNTEAFF.

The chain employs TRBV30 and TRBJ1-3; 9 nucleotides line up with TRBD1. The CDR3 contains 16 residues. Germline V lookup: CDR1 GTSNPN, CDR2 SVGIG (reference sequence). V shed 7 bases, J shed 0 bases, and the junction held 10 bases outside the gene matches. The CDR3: CALSRDRASSGNTIYF. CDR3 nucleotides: TGTGCCTTGTCCCGGGACAGGGCGAGCTCTGGAAACACCATATATTTT.

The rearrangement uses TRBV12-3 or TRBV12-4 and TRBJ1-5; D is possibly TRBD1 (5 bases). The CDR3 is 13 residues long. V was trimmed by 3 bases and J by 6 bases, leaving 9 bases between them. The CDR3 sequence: CASSLEGTQPQHF. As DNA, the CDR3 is TGTGCCAGCAGTTTGGAAGGGACTCAGCCCCAGCATTTT.

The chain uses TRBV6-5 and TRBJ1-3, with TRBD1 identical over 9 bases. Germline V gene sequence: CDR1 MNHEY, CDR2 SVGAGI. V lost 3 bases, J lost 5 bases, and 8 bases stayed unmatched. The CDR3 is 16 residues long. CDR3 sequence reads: CASSYIGQGRRNTIYF. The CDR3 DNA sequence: TGTGCCAGCAGTTATATAGGACAGGGGAGGAGAAACACCATATATTTT.

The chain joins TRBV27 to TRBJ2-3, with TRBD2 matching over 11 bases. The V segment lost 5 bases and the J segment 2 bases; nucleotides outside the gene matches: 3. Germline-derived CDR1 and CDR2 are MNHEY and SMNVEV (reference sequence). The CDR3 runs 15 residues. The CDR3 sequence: CASSRTSGLTDTQYF. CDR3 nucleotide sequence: TGTGCCAGCAGTAGGACTAGCGGGCTCACAGATACGCAGTATTTT.